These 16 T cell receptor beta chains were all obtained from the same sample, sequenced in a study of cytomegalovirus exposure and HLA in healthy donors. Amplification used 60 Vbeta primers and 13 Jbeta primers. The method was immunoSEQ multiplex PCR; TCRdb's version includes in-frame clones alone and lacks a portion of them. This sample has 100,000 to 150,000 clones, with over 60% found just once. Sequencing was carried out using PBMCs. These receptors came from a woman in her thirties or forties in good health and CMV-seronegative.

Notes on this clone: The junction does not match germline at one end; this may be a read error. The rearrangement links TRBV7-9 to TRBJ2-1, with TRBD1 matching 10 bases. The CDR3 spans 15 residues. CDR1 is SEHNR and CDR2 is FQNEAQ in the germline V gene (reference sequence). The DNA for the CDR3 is TGTTCCAGCAGCACTCCGGGACAGGGGAATCGGGAGCAGTTCTTC. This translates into CSSSTPGQGNREQFF.

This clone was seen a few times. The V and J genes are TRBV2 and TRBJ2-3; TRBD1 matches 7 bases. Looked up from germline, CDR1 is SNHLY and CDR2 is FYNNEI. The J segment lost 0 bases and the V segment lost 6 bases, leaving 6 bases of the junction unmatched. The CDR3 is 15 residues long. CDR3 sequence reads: CASSPGQSSTDTQYF. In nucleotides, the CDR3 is TGTGCCAGCAGCCCGGGACAGTCTAGCACAGATACGCAGTATTTT.

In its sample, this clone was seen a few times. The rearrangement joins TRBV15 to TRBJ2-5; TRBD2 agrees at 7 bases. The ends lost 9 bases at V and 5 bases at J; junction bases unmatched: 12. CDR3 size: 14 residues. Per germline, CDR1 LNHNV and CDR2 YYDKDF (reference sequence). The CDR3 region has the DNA TGTGCCACGCGGGAGTTTGAAGGTTCGGAGACCCAGTACTTC. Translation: CATREFEGSETQYF.

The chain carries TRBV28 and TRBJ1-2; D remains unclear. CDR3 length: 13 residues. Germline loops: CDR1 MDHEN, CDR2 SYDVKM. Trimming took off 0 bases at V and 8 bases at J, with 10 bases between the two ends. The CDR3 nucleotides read TGTGCCAGCAGTTTATGGCCGGAGCGGGGCTACACCTTC. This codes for CASSLWPERGYTF.

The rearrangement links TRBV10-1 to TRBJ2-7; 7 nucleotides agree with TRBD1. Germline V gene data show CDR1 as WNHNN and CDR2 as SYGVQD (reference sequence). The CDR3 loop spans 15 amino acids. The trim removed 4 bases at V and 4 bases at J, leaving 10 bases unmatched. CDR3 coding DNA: TGCGCCAGCAGTGTGGGGCCGGGACAGATTTACGAGCAGTACTTC. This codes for CASSVGPGQIYEQYF.

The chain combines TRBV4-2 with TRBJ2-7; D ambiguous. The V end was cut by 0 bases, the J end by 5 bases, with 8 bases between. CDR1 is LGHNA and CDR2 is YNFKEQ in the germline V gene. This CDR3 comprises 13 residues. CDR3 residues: CASSQDARDEQYF. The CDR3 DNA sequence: TGTGCCAGCAGCCAAGACGCCCGGGACGAGCAGTACTTC.

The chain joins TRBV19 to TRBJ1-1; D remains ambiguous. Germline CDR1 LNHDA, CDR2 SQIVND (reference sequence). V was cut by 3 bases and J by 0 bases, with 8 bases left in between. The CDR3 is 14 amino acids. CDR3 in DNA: TGTGCCAGTAGTATGAACAGTGTGAACACTGAAGCTTTCTTT. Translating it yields CASSMNSVNTEAFF.

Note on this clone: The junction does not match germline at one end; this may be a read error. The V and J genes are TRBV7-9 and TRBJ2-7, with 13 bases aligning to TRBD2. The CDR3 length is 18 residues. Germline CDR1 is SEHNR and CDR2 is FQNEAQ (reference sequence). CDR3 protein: CSSSSTRTSGSHPYEQYF. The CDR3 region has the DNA TGTTCCAGCAGCTCGACCAGGACTAGCGGGAGTCACCCCTACGAGCAGTACTTC.

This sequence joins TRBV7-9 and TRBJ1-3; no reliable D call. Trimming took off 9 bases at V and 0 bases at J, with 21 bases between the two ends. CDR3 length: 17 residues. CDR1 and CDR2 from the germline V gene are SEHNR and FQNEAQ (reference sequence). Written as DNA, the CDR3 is TGTGCCAGTTCCGCCGACCGTCTGGGCTACTCTGGAAACACCATATATTTT. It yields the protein CASSADRLGYSGNTIYF.

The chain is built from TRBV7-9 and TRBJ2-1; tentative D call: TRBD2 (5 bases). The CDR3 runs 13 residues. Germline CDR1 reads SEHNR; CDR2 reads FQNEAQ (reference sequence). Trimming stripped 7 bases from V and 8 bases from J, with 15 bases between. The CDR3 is CASILRAVDEQFF. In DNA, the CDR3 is TGTGCCAGCATACTGCGGGCTGTCGATGAGCAGTTCTTC.

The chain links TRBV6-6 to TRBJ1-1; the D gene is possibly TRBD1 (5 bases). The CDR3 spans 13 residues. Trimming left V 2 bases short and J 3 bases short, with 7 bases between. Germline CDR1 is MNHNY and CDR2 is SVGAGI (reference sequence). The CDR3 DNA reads TGTGCCAGCAGTTACCCGGGGGACACTGAAGCTTTCTTT. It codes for CASSYPGDTEAFF.

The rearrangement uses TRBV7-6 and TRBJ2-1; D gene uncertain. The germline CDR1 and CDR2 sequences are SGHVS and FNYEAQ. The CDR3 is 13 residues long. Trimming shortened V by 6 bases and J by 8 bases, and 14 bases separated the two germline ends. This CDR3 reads CASSATPAHEQFF. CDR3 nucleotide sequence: TGTGCCAGCAGTGCGACACCAGCACATGAGCAGTTCTTC.

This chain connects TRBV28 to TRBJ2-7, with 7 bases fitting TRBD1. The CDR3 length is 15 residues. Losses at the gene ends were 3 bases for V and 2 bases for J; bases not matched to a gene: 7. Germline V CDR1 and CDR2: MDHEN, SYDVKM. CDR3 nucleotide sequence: TGTGCCAGCAGTTTGGGCAGGGGGAAACCCTACGAGCAGTACTTC. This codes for CASSLGRGKPYEQYF.

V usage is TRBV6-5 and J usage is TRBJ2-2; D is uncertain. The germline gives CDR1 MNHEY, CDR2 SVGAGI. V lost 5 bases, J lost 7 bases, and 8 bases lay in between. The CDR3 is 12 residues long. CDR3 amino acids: CASSERSGELFF. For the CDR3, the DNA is TGTGCCAGCAGTGAGCGAAGCGGGGAGCTGTTTTTT.

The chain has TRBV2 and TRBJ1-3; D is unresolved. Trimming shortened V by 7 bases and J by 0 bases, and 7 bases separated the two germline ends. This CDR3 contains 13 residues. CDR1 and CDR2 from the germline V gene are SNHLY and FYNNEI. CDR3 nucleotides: TGTGCCAGCACAACAGACTCTGGAAACACCATATATTTT. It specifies CASTTDSGNTIYF.

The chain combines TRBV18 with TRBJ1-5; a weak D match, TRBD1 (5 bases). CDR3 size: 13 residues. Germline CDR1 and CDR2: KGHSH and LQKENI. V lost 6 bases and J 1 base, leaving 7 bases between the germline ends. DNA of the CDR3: TGTGCCAGCTCGCAGGGAAGCAATCAGCCCCAGCATTTT. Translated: CASSQGSNQPQHF.